This T cell receptor beta chain was sequenced in a study of blood T cells in healthy people across ages. The use of a sample-barcoded 5' primer and a J-beta primer mix characterized a second PCR of about 7 to 12 cycles. TCRdb passed the 5' RACE reads through MiXCR, listing each CDR3 protein once. This sample yields roughly 800,000 distinct CDR3 sequences, of which roughly 25% are seen a single time; 9% to 9.5% belongs to the top ten. Each sample had at least 6.5 million PBMCs isolated. With respect to this clonotype: Its specificity is unknown.

The CDR3 contains 15 residues. The V end was cut by 2 bases, the J end by 11 bases, with 16 bases between. The germline CDR1 and CDR2 sequences are SGHTA and FQGNSA. General study results and limits: PBMCs that were unsorted prevented a conclusive naive versus antigen-experienced comparison. Estimates based on one million T cells were treated as lower bounds. Diversity of TCR beta per million T cells declined in a roughly linear way with age.

Another study also made use of these data, one on T cells of mothers and their children.

Sequencing was performed on blood. This chain links TRBV7-2 with TRBJ1-6, with D possibly being TRBD1 (5 bases). The TCR originated in a boy younger than 18 in good health. The CDR3 region has the DNA TGTGCCAGCAGCTTAAAGCGCGTGGGGGATCCACCCCTCCACTTT. Its translation: CASSLKRVGDPPLHF.